This T cell receptor beta chain is from a study of PD-1 blockade in classical Hodgkin lymphoma. General study results and limits: Relapsed/refractory patients reportedly had lower baseline diversity than newly diagnosed patients. What drove the repertoire differences, possibly disease activity or prior therapy, has not been defined.

Time point: newly diagnosed, previously untreated cHL patient sample. Isolation of CD4+ T cells from thawed PBMCs was performed by magnetic negative selection. Newly diagnosed, untreated classical Hodgkin lymphoma PBMCs served as comparison. A word on this clone: Its antigen is not known.

The protocol was immunoSEQ multiplex PCR, while the TCRdb copy is restricted to in-frame clones and leaves out a portion. The sample consists of under 35,000 clones, 88% of them appearing once. The material sequenced was CD4+ T cells from blood. This sequence originates from a human donor with classical Hodgkin lymphoma.

Here the CDR3 DNA reads TGTGCCAGCAGCTTAGGGACGGGAGGGCCCCAAGAGACCCAGTACTTC. Translated: CASSLGTGGPQETQYF. The J gene is TRBJ2-5, the V gene TRBV5-4, with 8 bases that match TRBD2. Germline V gene sequence: CDR1 SGHNT, CDR2 YYREEE (reference sequence). V trimming: 2 bases; J trimming: 1 base; junction bases outside the gene matches: 7. The CDR3 sequence is 16 residues long.